The T cell receptor beta chain described here comes from a study of blood T cell repertoires in COVID-19. Study background: Acute-phase and convalescent COVID-19 samples originated in the United States, Italy and Spain. PBMCs, B-cell-depleted T cells, or T cells were the source of the cDNA or gDNA that made up the material.

Losses at the gene ends were 2 bases for V and 4 bases for J; bases not matched to a gene: 11. The germline V gene encodes CDR1 LGHDT and CDR2 YNNKEL (reference sequence). This CDR3 has 17 residues. Study processing details: Researchers report that nucleated cell counts were estimated from reference gene primer amplification. TCRdb keeps only in-frame clones here, not all; method: immunoSEQ multiplex PCR. V, J and clone size derive from that table, while D and trimming were established from the DNA sequence. The top ten clones hold approximately 9.4% of a sample with 200,000 to 300,000 clones, roughly 80% of them seen once.

Material for sequencing was peripheral blood. This receptor was obtained from a woman older than 75 with acute or convalescent COVID-19. The chain carries TRBV3-1 (or the pseudogene TRBV3-2) and TRBJ1-2; 9 bases align to TRBD1. DNA of the CDR3: TGTGCCAGCAGCCAAACGCTAACTGGGACAGGGTCCTATGGCTACACCTTC. It specifies CASSQTLTGTGSYGYTF.